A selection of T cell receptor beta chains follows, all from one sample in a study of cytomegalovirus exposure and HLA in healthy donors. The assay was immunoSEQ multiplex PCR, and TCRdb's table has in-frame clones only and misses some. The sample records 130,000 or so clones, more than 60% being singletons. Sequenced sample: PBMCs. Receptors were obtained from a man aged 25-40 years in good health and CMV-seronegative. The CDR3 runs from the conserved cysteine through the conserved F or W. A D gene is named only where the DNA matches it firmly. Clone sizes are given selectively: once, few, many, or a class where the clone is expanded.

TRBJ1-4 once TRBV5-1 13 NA CASRGGENEKLFF TGCGCCAGCAGGGGGGGGGAAAATGAAAAACTGTTTTTT
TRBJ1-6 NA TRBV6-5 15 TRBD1 CASSYGTGTNSPLHF TGTGCCAGCAGTTACGGGACAGGGACAAATTCACCCCTCCACTTT
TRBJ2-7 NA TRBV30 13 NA CALNFILSYEQYF TGTGCCTTAAACTTTATCCTCTCCTACGAGCAGTACTTC
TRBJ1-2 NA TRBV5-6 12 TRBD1 CASSYDRDGYTF TGTGCCAGCAGTTACGACAGGGATGGCTACACCTTC
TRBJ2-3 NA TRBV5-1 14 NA CASSLERDTDTQYF TGCGCCAGCAGCTTGGAACGGGACACAGATACGCAGTATTTT
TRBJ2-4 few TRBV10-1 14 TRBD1 CASGKRDRGNIQYF TGCGCCAGCGGAAAAAGGGACAGGGGAAACATTCAGTACTTC
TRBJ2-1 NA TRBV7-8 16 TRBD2 CASSLLAGARYNEQFF TGTGCCAGCAGCTTATTAGCGGGGGCGCGGTACAATGAGCAGTTCTTC
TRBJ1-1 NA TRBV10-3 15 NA CAISDGGYLNTEAFF TGTGCCATCAGTGACGGGGGGTACCTGAACACTGAAGCTTTCTTT
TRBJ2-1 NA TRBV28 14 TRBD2 CASTVPGTSDEQFF TGTGCCAGCACCGTACCCGGGACTAGCGATGAGCAGTTCTTC
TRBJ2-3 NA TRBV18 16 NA CASSPPIPAGTDTQYF TGTGCCAGCTCACCACCGATACCGGCGGGCACAGATACGCAGTATTTT
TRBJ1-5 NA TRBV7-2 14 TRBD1 CASSIGQGRGPQHF TGTGCCAGCAGCATCGGACAGGGTAGGGGGCCCCAGCATTTT
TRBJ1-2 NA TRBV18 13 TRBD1 CASSPSEGAVYTF TGTGCCAGCTCACCTTCGGAGGGGGCAGTCTACACCTTC
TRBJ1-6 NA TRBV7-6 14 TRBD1 CASSKGQGNSPLHF TGTGCCAGCAGCAAGGGACAGGGGAATTCACCCCTCCACTTT